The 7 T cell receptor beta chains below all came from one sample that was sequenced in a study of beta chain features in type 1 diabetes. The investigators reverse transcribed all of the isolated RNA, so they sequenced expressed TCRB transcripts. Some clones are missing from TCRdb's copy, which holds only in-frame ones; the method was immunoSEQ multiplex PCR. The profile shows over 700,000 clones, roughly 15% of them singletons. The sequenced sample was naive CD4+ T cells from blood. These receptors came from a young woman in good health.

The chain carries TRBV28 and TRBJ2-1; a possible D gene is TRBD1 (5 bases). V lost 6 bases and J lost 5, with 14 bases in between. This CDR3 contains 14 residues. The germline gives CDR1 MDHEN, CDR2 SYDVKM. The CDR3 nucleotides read TGTGCCAGCAGCAAACAGGATGATGACAATGAGCAGTTCTTC. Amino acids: CASSKQDDDNEQFF.

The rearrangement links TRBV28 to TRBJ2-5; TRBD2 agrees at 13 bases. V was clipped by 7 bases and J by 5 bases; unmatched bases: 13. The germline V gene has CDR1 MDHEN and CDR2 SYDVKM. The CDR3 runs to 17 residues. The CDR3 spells CASTPGGTSGVRETQYF. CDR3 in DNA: TGTGCCAGCACCCCCGGAGGGACTAGCGGGGTCCGGGAGACCCAGTACTTC.

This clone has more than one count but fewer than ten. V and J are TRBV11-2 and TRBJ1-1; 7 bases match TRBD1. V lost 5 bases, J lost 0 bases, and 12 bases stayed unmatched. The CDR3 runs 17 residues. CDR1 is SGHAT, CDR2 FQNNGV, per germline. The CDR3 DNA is TGTGCCAGCAGCGAAGACAGGGCTTTCCTCATGAACACTGAAGCTTTCTTT. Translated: CASSEDRAFLMNTEAFF.

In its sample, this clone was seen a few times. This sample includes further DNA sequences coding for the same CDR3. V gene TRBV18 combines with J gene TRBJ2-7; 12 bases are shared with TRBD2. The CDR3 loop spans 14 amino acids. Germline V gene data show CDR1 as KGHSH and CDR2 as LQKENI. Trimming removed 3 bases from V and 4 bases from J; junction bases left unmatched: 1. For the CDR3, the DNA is TGTGCCAGCTCACCGGGACTAGCGGGTTACGAGCAGTACTTC. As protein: CASSPGLAGYEQYF.

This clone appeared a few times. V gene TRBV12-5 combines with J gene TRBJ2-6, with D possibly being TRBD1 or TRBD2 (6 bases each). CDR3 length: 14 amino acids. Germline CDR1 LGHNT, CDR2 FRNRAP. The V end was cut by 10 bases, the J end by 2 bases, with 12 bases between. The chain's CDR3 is CANPRGPGANVLTF. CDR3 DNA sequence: TGTGCTAACCCCCGGGGGCCTGGGGCCAACGTCCTGACTTTC.

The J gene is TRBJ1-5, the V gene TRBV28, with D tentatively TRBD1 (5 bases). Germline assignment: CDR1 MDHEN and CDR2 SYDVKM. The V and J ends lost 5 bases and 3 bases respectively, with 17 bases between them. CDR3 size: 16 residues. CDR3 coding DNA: TGTGCCAGCAGTACTCCGGGACGGGGGAACAATCAGCCCCAGCATTTT. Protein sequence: CASSTPGRGNNQPQHF. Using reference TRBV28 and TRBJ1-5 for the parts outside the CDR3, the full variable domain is DVKVTQSSRYLVKRTGEKVFLECVQDMDHENMFWYRQDPGLGLRLIYFSYDVKMKEKGDIPEGYSVSREKKERFSLILESASTNQTSMYLCASSTPGRGNNQPQHFGDGTRLSIL.

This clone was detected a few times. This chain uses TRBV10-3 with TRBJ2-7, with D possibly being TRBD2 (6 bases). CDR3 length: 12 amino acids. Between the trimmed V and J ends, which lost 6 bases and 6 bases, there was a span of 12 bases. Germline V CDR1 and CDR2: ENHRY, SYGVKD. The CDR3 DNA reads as TGTGCCATCAGCTCGGGGGTCTCCGAGCAGTACTTC. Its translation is CAISSGVSEQYF.